This TCR beta chain was profiled in a study of T cells in localized non-small cell lung cancer. Of note for this clone: Its antigen remains unknown.

Only in-frame clones appear in the TCRdb table, and some are missing; sequencing was by immunoSEQ multiplex PCR. The table has about 74,000 clones, approximately 88% seen once. The CDR3 extends over 16 amino acids. Losses at the gene ends were 2 bases for V and 2 bases for J; bases not matched to a gene: 4. Germline values: CDR1 SGHRS, CDR2 YFSETQ. Study-wide findings and caveats: Tumor trailed uninvolved adjacent lung in T cell clonality, which peaked there. A denser population of T cells in blood accompanied longer overall survival. Heterogeneity remains possible because sequencing was limited to only one tumor region. Adjacent lung tissue had a median about 50 of the top 100 clones found in the tumor.

The starting material was peripheral blood, obtained before any cancer treatment. This clonotype originated in a female donor at least 60 years old with stage I lung adenocarcinoma. The V gene is TRBV5-1, the J gene TRBJ2-3; 11 positions agree with TRBD2. This CDR3 reads CASSFRLAGNTDTQYF. The DNA for the CDR3 is TGCGCCAGCAGCTTCCGACTAGCGGGGAACACAGATACGCAGTATTTT. Together with reference TRBV5-1 and TRBJ2-3, the CDR3 gives the full variable domain: KAGVTQTPRYLIKTRGQQVTLSCSPISGHRSVSWYQQTPGQGLQFLFEYFSETQRNKGNFPGRFSGRQFSNSRSEMNVSTLELGDSALYLCASSFRLAGNTDTQYFGPGTRLTVL.